Shown below are 10 T cell receptor beta chains from a single sample sequenced in a study of cytomegalovirus exposure and HLA in healthy donors. Produced via immunoSEQ multiplex PCR; TCRdb's table is partial and in-frame only. The data contain 85,000 to 120,000 clones, less than 90% of them singletons. Sequencing was performed on PBMCs. The origin of the receptors is a woman aged 18-29 years in good health and CMV-seropositive.

This clone was counted once. The chain has TRBV7-9 and TRBJ2-1, with D perhaps TRBD1 (6 bases). The CDR3 has 16 amino acids. Per germline, CDR1 SEHNR and CDR2 FQNEAQ (reference sequence). V was cut by 2 bases and J by 6 bases, with 17 bases left in between. The CDR3: CASSLSPQGSSNEQFF. The CDR3 coding sequence is TGTGCCAGCAGCTTATCCCCGCAGGGGTCGAGCAATGAGCAGTTCTTC. Filled out from reference TRBV7-9 and TRBJ2-1, the complete variable domain reads DTGVSQNPRHKITKRGQNVTFRCDPISEHNRLYWYRQTLGQGPEFLTYFQNEAQLEKSRLLSDRFSAERPKGSFSTLEIQRTEQGDSAMYLCASSLSPQGSSNEQFFGPGTRLTVL.

This clone was found once. J is TRBJ2-3 and V is TRBV4-3, with D tentatively TRBD1 (6 bases). The CDR3 sequence is 15 residues long. Germline V gives CDR1 LGHNA, CDR2 YSLEER. V lost 5 bases and J 2 bases, leaving 14 bases between the germline ends. The CDR3 DNA sequence: TGCGCCAGCAGCTCAGAACAGGGCCCCACAGATACGCAGTATTTT. Translating gives CASSSEQGPTDTQYF.

The chain recombines TRBV4-1 with TRBJ1-1; D is perhaps TRBD1 (6 bases). Trimming cost V 4 bases and J 6 bases, with 18 bases left between them. This CDR3 spans 15 amino acids. In germline, CDR1 is MGHRA, CDR2 YSYEKL. DNA for the CDR3: TGCGCCAGCAGCCGACAGGAAACGAACCCCGCTGAAGCTTTCTTT. It translates to CASSRQETNPAEAFF.

The V and J genes are TRBV7-8 and TRBJ1-1; D uncertain. Trimming pared 1 base from V and 3 bases from J, leaving 9 bases between. Germline assignment: CDR1 SGHVS and CDR2 FQNEAQ. This CDR3 comprises 14 residues. The CDR3 here is CASSLEHLDTEAFF. CDR3 nucleotide sequence: TGTGCCAGCAGCTTAGAACATTTGGACACTGAAGCTTTCTTT. The complete variable domain, with remaining parts taken from reference TRBV7-8 and TRBJ1-1, reads GAGVSQSPRYKVAKRGQDVALRCDPISGHVSLFWYQQALGQGPEFLTYFQNEAQLDKSGLPSDRFFAERPEGSVSTLKIQRTQQEDSAVYLCASSLEHLDTEAFFGQGTRLTVV.

This clone appeared once. The chain employs TRBV19 and TRBJ1-1; D is perhaps TRBD1 (6 bases). The V and J ends lost 8 bases and 1 base respectively, with 11 bases between them. This CDR3 comprises 13 residues. The germline V gene encodes CDR1 LNHDA and CDR2 SQIVND (reference sequence). The CDR3 region has the DNA TGTGCCAGTGGGGGCAGGTGGAACACTGAAGCTTTCTTT. Protein: CASGGRWNTEAFF.

The J gene is TRBJ1-1, the V gene TRBV25-1; TRBD1 might be the D (5 bases). CDR1 and CDR2 (germline): MGHDK, SYGVNS. This CDR3 has 12 residues. V lost 3 bases and J 6 bases, leaving 8 bases between the germline ends. DNA for the CDR3: TGTGCCAGCAGTGATGGAGGGGCTGAAGCTTTCTTT. This gives the protein CASSDGGAEAFF. Full variable domain (outside the CDR3, taken from reference TRBV25-1 and TRBJ1-1): EADIYQTPRYLVIGTGKKITLECSQTMGHDKMYWYQQDPGMELHLIHYSYGVNSTEKGDLSSESTVSRIRTEHFPLTLESARPSHTSQYLCASSDGGAEAFFGQGTRLTVV.

The genes are TRBV20-1 and TRBJ1-2; D gene ambiguous. The CDR3 is 11 amino acids. Trimming cost V 7 bases and J 6 bases, with 12 bases left between them. Looked up from germline, CDR1 is DFQATT and CDR2 is SNEGSKA (reference sequence). DNA of the CDR3: TGCAGTGGGTTAAGAGGTGATGGCTACACCTTC. Its translation: CSGLRGDGYTF.

The chain uses TRBV7-2 and TRBJ2-3, with 7 bases matching TRBD2. This CDR3 region has 18 residues. V gave up 6 bases and J gave up 0 bases; unmatched junction bases: 15. Germline values: CDR1 SGHTA, CDR2 FQGNSA. CDR3 residues: CASRGISSRGGSTDTQYF. The CDR3 DNA follows: TGTGCCAGCAGGGGGATCTCTTCTCGCGGGGGTAGCACAGATACGCAGTATTTT.

The chain recombines TRBV19 with TRBJ1-5, with a weak D call TRBD1 (6 bases). CDR1 LNHDA and CDR2 SQIVND come from the germline V gene (reference sequence). The CDR3 covers 17 residues. V gave up 6 bases and J gave up 0 bases, with 18 bases separating them. CDR3: CASRVTNGQYSNQPQHF. CDR3 nucleotides: TGTGCCAGTAGGGTTACGAACGGACAGTATAGCAATCAGCCCCAGCATTTT.

CDR3 loop: CASSPYQVNTEAFF. CDR3 DNA sequence: TGTGCCAGCAGTCCGTACCAGGTGAACACTGAAGCTTTCTTT. V usage is TRBV28 and J usage is TRBJ1-1; D not certain. The CDR3 is made up of 14 amino acids. The V gene's germline CDR1 is MDHEN and CDR2 SYDVKM. The V end was cut by 5 bases, the J end by 0 bases, with 10 bases between.